This is a list of T cell receptor beta chains from one sample in a study of cytomegalovirus exposure and HLA in healthy donors. Sequencing used immunoSEQ multiplex PCR; TCRdb keeps in-frame clones, though not all of them. The sample records some 110,000 clones, roughly 77% being singletons. The specimen was PBMCs. The origin of the receptors is a man between 35 and 55 years old in good health and CMV-seronegative. CDR3s include the opening cysteine and the closing phenylalanine or tryptophan. A D gene is named only where the DNA matches it firmly. Expanded clones get a size class; other rows say once, few or many, or leave the size out.

j_call,v_call,d_call,clone_size,cdr3_nt,cdr3_aa
TRBJ1-2,TRBV2,.,few,TGTGCCAGCAGCGGCTCGTCACGGGACTATGGCTACACCTTC,CASSGSSRDYGYTF
TRBJ2-2,TRBV9,TRBD2,.,TGTGCCAGCGCCGGGGGGGGGAGAACCGGGGAGCTGTTTTTT,CASAGGGRTGELFF
TRBJ2-3,TRBV5-1,.,once,TGCGCCAGCAGCTTGGAACGCCCACAGGGTCGGGCAGATACGCAGTATTTT,CASSLERPQGRADTQYF
TRBJ2-5,TRBV20-1,TRBD2,.,TGCAGTGGACTAGCTGAGACCCAGTACTTC,CSGLAETQYF
TRBJ2-2,TRBV5-1,TRBD1,few,TGCGCCAGCAGCCCACTAGGGCGGGGGACAGGGGGCACCGGGGAGCTGTTTTTT,CASSPLGRGTGGTGELFF
TRBJ1-1,TRBV5-1,TRBD1,.,TGCGCCAGCAGCTCCGGGACAGGTTTAACTGAAGCTTTCTTT,CASSSGTGLTEAFF
TRBJ1-2,TRBV9,.,once,TGTGCCAGCAGCGTAGACGGGGTTCCTAGAAACTATGGCTACACCTTC,CASSVDGVPRNYGYTF
TRBJ2-1,TRBV6-4,TRBD2,.,TGTGCCAGCAGTGACTCGGGCGGGGGGGCCTACAATGAGCAGTTCTTC,CASSDSGGGAYNEQFF
TRBJ2-2,TRBV5-1,TRBD2,.,TGCGCCAGCAGCCGAGGGCGGGGGGGCCCCGGGGAGCTGTTTTTT,CASSRGRGGPGELFF
TRBJ2-7,TRBV7-6,TRBD1,.,TGTGCCAGCACCCCGAGCACAGGGGCCTCCTACGAGCAGTACTTC,CASTPSTGASYEQYF
TRBJ1-1,TRBV19,TRBD1,.,TGTGCCAGTAGTATGGCCGGGACAGGGGGTGAAGCTTTCTTT,CASSMAGTGGEAFF
TRBJ2-5,TRBV1,.,.,TGCACCCCCTCGCTAGGTAGGCGGCTAATCCAAGAGACCCAGTACTTC,CTPSLGRRLIQETQYF